This TCR beta chain derives from a study of human T cells and chemical hapten exposure. Time point indicated: healthy volunteer bleed at 6 weeks. Someone pulled total RNA out of unfractionated whole blood. Study outcomes and limitations: TCRs exceeding 1 in 1000 frequency stayed unchanged with DPC sensitization.

TCRdb processed the RACE reads anew with MiXCR; each CDR3 protein has one entry. Of 60,000 to 90,000 distinct CDR3 sequences in the sample, 8.5% to 10% were seen once. Many counts were recorded for this clonotype. The antigen is unknown. The CDR3 has 14 residues. Germline loops: CDR1 DFQATT, CDR2 SNEGSKA (reference sequence). V trimming: 3 bases; J trimming: 8 bases; junction bases outside the gene matches: 8. The sequencing input was whole blood. This chain uses TRBV20-1 with TRBJ2-1; TRBD2 matches at 9 bases. This clonotype was sampled from a female donor in good health. Some clones in this sample may be carry-over from other donors' samples. The CDR3 loop is CSASAAGGRYEQFF. The CDR3 DNA sequence: TGCAGTGCTAGTGCGGCGGGGGGGCGGTATGAGCAGTTCTTC.